This is a list of T cell receptor beta chains from one sample in a study of post-analysis software for immune sequencing data. Each CDR3 protein is one row after TCRdb ran MiXCR on the PCR reads. This table has approximately 690,000 distinct CDR3 sequences, more than 50% appearing once. Sequences were obtained from blood. The receptors stem from a girl aged 2-10 years with multiple sclerosis. The CDR3 runs from the conserved cysteine through the conserved F or W. Each record gives: J gene, clone size, D gene, V gene, CDR3 protein, CDR3 DNA. The D gene is left open where the match is weak. Size values are once, few and many counts, or a class for expanded clones, and some rows have none.

>TRBJ2-1|few|TRBD2|TRBV5-1
CASSWVAGGTNEQFF
TGCGCCAGCAGCTGGGTAGCGGGTGGGACCAATGAGCAGTTCTTC
>TRBJ2-1|.|.|TRBV7-6
CASSPGRLVGSRNEQFF
TGTGCCAGCAGTCCCGGGCGACTAGTCGGGTCTCGGAATGAGCAGTTCTTC
>TRBJ2-1|few|.|TRBV5-1
CASSFLTDNEQFF
TGCGCCAGCAGCTTCCTGACGGACAATGAGCAGTTCTTC
>TRBJ1-1|.|TRBD1|TRBV11-2
CASSPRQGMGTEAFF
TGTGCCAGCAGCCCCCGACAGGGGATGGGCACTGAAGCTTTCTTT
>TRBJ1-2|.|TRBD1|TRBV5-1
CASSPTGGSNYGYTF
TGCGCCAGCAGCCCTACAGGGGGGTCTAACTATGGCTACACCTTC
>TRBJ2-1|.|.|TRBV6-5
CASSYRRDTQVHVNDEQFF
TGTGCCAGCAGTTATCGACGGGACACCCAAGTACATGTGAACGATGAGCAGTTCTTC
>TRBJ2-3|.|TRBD2|TRBV7-2
CASSLFGLAGTDTQYF
TGTGCCAGCAGCTTATTTGGGCTAGCGGGGACAGATACGCAGTATTTT
>TRBJ1-2|.|.|TRBV20-1
CSARDSTGWGGYTF
TGCAGTGCTAGAGATTCCACAGGCTGGGGAGGCTACACCTTC
>TRBJ1-2|once|.|TRBV10-3
CATGTEGGHGYTF
TGTGCCACGGGCACTGAAGGGGGTCATGGCTACACCTTC
>TRBJ2-5|few|TRBD2|TRBV5-1
CASSFFPSGDGETQYF
TGCGCCAGCAGCTTCTTTCCTAGCGGGGACGGGGAGACCCAGTACTTC
>TRBJ1-1|.|.|TRBV4-3
CASSQDGAVGNTEAFF
TGCGCCAGCAGCCAAGATGGGGCAGTCGGGAACACTGAAGCTTTCTTT
>TRBJ2-1|.|TRBD1|TRBV5-1
CASSLEISGTGAYNEQFF
TGCGCCAGCAGCTTGGAAATATCGGGGACAGGGGCCTACAATGAGCAGTTCTTC
>TRBJ1-1|.|TRBD1|TRBV27
CASSLSRQGIVTEAFF
TGTGCCAGCAGTTTATCGAGACAGGGGATTGTCACTGAAGCTTTCTTT
>TRBJ1-1|.|.|TRBV3-1
CASSQDGSGSEAFF
TGTGCCAGCAGCCAAGATGGGTCAGGGTCTGAAGCTTTCTTT
>TRBJ2-3|.|TRBD1|TRBV29-1
CSVVEGAADTQYF
TGCAGCGTCGTTGAGGGGGCCGCAGATACGCAGTATTTT
>TRBJ2-1|.|TRBD1|TRBV20-1
CSATSRDRYNEQFF
TGCAGTGCTACAAGCAGGGACAGATACAATGAGCAGTTCTTC
>TRBJ2-2|.|.|TRBV7-3
CASRGAGELFF
TGTGCCAGCCGAGGGGCCGGGGAGCTGTTTTTT
>TRBJ2-1|.|.|TRBV12-3/TRBV12-4
CASSPPLSYNEQFF
TGTGCCAGCAGTCCTCCCCTATCCTACAATGAGCAGTTCTTC
>TRBJ2-1|few|.|TRBV6-5
CASSILGASSYNEQFF
TGTGCCAGCAGTATCCTGGGGGCTAGCTCCTACAATGAGCAGTTCTTC
>TRBJ2-7|.|.|TRBV6-4
CASRGYYEQYF
TGTGCCAGCAGGGGATACTACGAGCAGTACTTC
>TRBJ2-5|.|TRBD2|TRBV7-2
CASSLERERLWETQYF
TGTGCCAGCAGCTTAGAGCGGGAGCGTCTTTGGGAGACCCAGTACTTC
>TRBJ2-3|few|TRBD1|TRBV7-8
CASSVRTGGLIDTQYF
TGTGCCAGCAGCGTCCGGACAGGGGGCCTCATAGATACGCAGTATTTT
>TRBJ2-5|.|TRBD2|TRBV4-1
CASSQAWLAGGSQETQYF
TGCGCCAGCAGCCAAGCGTGGCTAGCGGGAGGGAGCCAAGAGACCCAGTACTTC
>TRBJ2-1|few|TRBD2|TRBV7-9
CASSPTSREQFF
TGTGCCAGCAGCCCGACTAGCAGGGAGCAGTTCTTC
>TRBJ2-5|.|.|TRBV5-1
CASSPQGLVRTSQETQYF
TGCGCCAGCAGCCCACAGGGATTAGTTAGGACCTCACAAGAGACCCAGTACTTC
>TRBJ2-5|.|.|TRBV29-1
CSVAQGWQETQYF
TGCAGCGTTGCACAGGGTTGGCAAGAGACCCAGTACTTC
>TRBJ2-7|.|.|TRBV12-3/TRBV12-4
CASSLNGVPYNEQYF
TGTGCCAGCAGTTTAAACGGGGTCCCATACAATGAGCAGTACTTC
>TRBJ2-3|once|TRBD2|TRBV7-2
CASSLRFERESTDTQYF
TGTGCCAGCAGCTTGAGGTTCGAGCGGGAGAGCACAGATACGCAGTATTTT
>TRBJ2-5|.|.|TRBV10-3
CAISDGIETQYF
TGTGCCATCAGTGATGGCATAGAGACCCAGTACTTC
>TRBJ2-5|.|.|TRBV6-1
CASSDVYQETQYF
TGTGCCAGCTCGGACGTGTACCAAGAGACCCAGTACTTC
>TRBJ1-1|few|.|TRBV29-1
CSVAKQSSEAFF
TGCAGCGTTGCGAAACAGTCGTCCGAGGCTTTCTTT
>TRBJ2-1|.|.|TRBV7-8
CASSLGRQYNEQFF
TGTGCCAGCAGCTTGGGGCGGCAGTACAATGAGCAGTTCTTC
>TRBJ2-1|few|TRBD2|TRBV24-1
CATSDGTALAGDSYNEQFF
TGTGCCACCAGTGATGGGACAGCCCTAGCGGGGGATTCCTACAATGAGCAGTTCTTC
>TRBJ1-1|few|TRBD1|TRBV12-3/TRBV12-4
CASRDRQGGLGTEAFF
TGTGCCAGCAGAGACCGACAGGGAGGGCTCGGCACTGAAGCTTTCTTT
>TRBJ2-4|once|TRBD1|TRBV5-1
CASSWTGVGSKNIQYF
TGCGCCAGCAGCTGGACAGGGGTCGGTTCCAAAAACATTCAGTACTTC
>TRBJ2-2|.|.|TRBV2
CASVEEDTRNTGELFF
TGTGCCAGCGTAGAGGAGGATACCAGGAACACCGGGGAGCTGTTTTTT
>TRBJ2-1|.|.|TRBV12-2
CASRLERGGASSDTLEYNEQFF
TGTGCAAGTCGCTTAGAGCGTGGGGGGGCGTCTAGCGATACGCTAGAGTACAATGAGCAGTTCTTC
>TRBJ1-2|.|TRBD1|TRBV14
CASSEGTGRAGDGYTF
TGTGCCAGCAGCGAGGGGACAGGGAGAGCGGGGGATGGCTACACCTTC
>TRBJ1-6|.|TRBD1|TRBV27
CASTTGTANSPLHF
TGTGCCAGCACGACGGGGACAGCTAATTCACCCCTCCACTTT
>TRBJ1-1|once|.|TRBV11-3
CASSLSIAAEAFF
TGTGCCAGCAGCTTAAGTATCGCAGCCGAAGCTTTCTTT
>TRBJ2-1|.|.|TRBV4-3
CASSQGLEGPYNEQFF
TGCGCCAGCAGCCAAGGTTTGGAGGGACCCTACAATGAGCAGTTCTTC
>TRBJ1-2|.|TRBD1|TRBV5-1
CASTEPGQGFGYTF
TGCGCCAGCACAGAGCCGGGACAGGGCTTTGGCTACACCTTC
>TRBJ2-3|few|.|TRBV27
CASSLLNTDTQYF
TGTGCCAGCAGTTTATTGAACACAGATACGCAGTATTTT
>TRBJ1-1|.|TRBD1|TRBV29-1
CSVGSWGTANTEAFF
TGCAGCGTTGGGAGTTGGGGGACAGCGAACACTGAAGCTTTCTTT
>TRBJ2-1|.|.|TRBV6-6
CASSYPPGSSYNEQFF
TGTGCCAGCAGTTATCCCCCAGGGAGCTCCTACAATGAGCAGTTCTTC
>TRBJ2-5|few|.|TRBV29-1
CSVETGSDETQYF
TGCAGCGTTGAGACAGGTTCAGACGAGACCCAGTACTTC
>TRBJ1-5|.|.|TRBV6-5
CASSAGGNQPQHF
TGTGCCAGCAGTGCAGGGGGCAATCAGCCCCAGCATTTT
>TRBJ2-7|.|TRBD2|TRBV12-3/TRBV12-4
CASSPSLAGGPGGYEQYF
TGTGCCAGCAGTCCCTCACTAGCGGGAGGGCCCGGGGGCTACGAGCAGTACTTC
>TRBJ2-5|.|.|TRBV15
CATSREQETQYF
TGTGCCACCAGCAGAGAACAAGAGACCCAGTACTTC
>TRBJ1-1|.|TRBD1|TRBV7-3
CASSLKGARTEAFF
TGTGCCAGCAGCTTAAAGGGGGCGCGGACTGAAGCTTTCTTT
>TRBJ2-7|.|.|TRBV20-1
CSARDRNYEQYF
TGCAGTGCTAGAGATAGGAACTACGAGCAGTACTTC
>TRBJ1-2|once|TRBD1|TRBV6-4
CASSTGTGGANYGYTF
TGTGCCAGCAGTACCGGGACAGGGGGTGCTAACTATGGCTACACCTTC
>TRBJ1-2|.|TRBD1|TRBV7-2
CASSLPGTEGYTF
TGTGCCAGCAGCTTGCCCGGGACAGAGGGCTACACCTTC